One sample yielded the 4 T cell receptor beta chains listed below, sequenced in a study of T cells in women clearing cervical HPV infection. The method was immunoSEQ multiplex PCR; TCRdb's version includes in-frame clones alone and lacks a portion of them. The sample holds fewer than 40,000 clones. Sequences were obtained from blood buffy coat. The receptors come from a woman between 18 and 70 years old with a cervical HPV16 infection that either progressed to CIN3+ or cleared (not recorded which).

With regard to this clone: The CDR3 extends 3 residues past the end of the read, so its final part is completed from the germline J gene. V and J are TRBV18 and TRBJ2-2; TRBD1 might be the D (6 bases). The CDR3 has 15 residues. The V gene's germline CDR1 is KGHSH and CDR2 LQKENI. CDR3 sequence: CASSLLQGVDEKLFF. Partial CDR3 DNA: TGTGCCAGCTCACTCTTACAGGGAGTGGATGAAAAG.

In regard to this clone: Read data end 3 residues before the CDR3 end; the end is taken from the germline J gene. The chain is built from TRBV30 and TRBJ2-7; a possible D gene is TRBD2 (5 bases). The V end lost 3 bases, the J end lost 0 bases, and 15 bases lay between the germline ends. The CDR3 is 15 amino acids. CDR1 and CDR2 (germline): GTSNPN, SVGIG (reference sequence). The CDR3 loop reads CAWRLKDSGSYEQYF. CDR3 DNA, as far as it was read: TGTGCCTGGAGGTTAAAGGACTCCGGCTCCTACGAG. Full variable domain (missing parts from reference TRBV30 and TRBJ2-7): SQTIHQWPATLVQPVGSPLSLECTVEGTSNPNLYWYRQAAGRGLQLLFYSVGIGQISSEVPQNLSASRPQDRQFILSSKKLLLSDSGFYLCAWRLKDSGSYEQYFGPGTRLTVT.

Of note for this clone: The read terminates 3 residues ahead of where the CDR3 ends, so the germline J gene completes it. The chain has TRBV18 and TRBJ1-2; D is undetermined. The CDR3 covers 13 residues. Trimming took 1 base from V and 6 from J, leaving 9 bases between them. The germline CDR1 and CDR2 sequences are KGHSH and LQKENI. The CDR3 loop reads CASSPQAGDGYTF. The part of the CDR3 DNA that was read is TGTGCCAGCTCACCACAGGCGGGAGATGGC.

The sequenced part of the CDR3 DNA is TGCAGCGCTCCCGGGGGAAGGGAGGACACTGAA. This sequence encodes CSAPGGREDTE. The whole CDR3 protein is CSAPGGREDTEAFF. V and J are TRBV29-1 and TRBJ1-1, with a tentative D call TRBD1 (5 bases). Read data end 3 residues before the CDR3 end; the end is taken from the germline J gene. Germline values: CDR1 SQVTM, CDR2 ANQGSEA. The CDR3 is 14 amino acids. V lost 7 bases to trimming and J lost 3 bases, with 18 bases between them.